A single sample is the source of the 5 T cell receptor beta chains below, sequenced in a study of OX40 agonist ivuxolimab in advanced cancers. Method: immunoSEQ multiplex PCR; TCRdb's copy keeps in-frame clones and lacks some. This table has roughly 15,000 clones, more than 75% appearing once. This sample comprised CD4+ or CD8+ T cells sorted from blood, obtained in a trial of the OX40 agonist ivuxolimab. These receptors were obtained from an adult with an advanced solid tumor such as melanoma, head and neck, liver or kidney cancer.

The chain joins TRBV7-6 to TRBJ2-6; 7 bases align to TRBD1. Per the germline V gene, CDR1 is SGHVS and CDR2 is FNYEAQ. The CDR3 contains 16 residues. V lost 4 bases, J lost 4 bases, and 7 bases stayed unmatched. The CDR3: CASSSPRGTGANVLTF. The CDR3 DNA follows: TGTGCCAGCAGCTCACCCAGGGGGACAGGGGCCAACGTCCTGACTTTC.

This clone has just a few counts. The V and J genes are TRBV10-2 and TRBJ1-2; TRBD1 is a possible D gene (5 bases). Trimming stripped 0 bases from V and 4 bases from J, with 6 bases between. Germline V gene sequence: CDR1 WSHSY, CDR2 SAAADI. CDR3 length: 13 residues. The CDR3 sequence: CASSESGGYGYTF. CDR3 nucleotide sequence: TGCGCCAGCAGTGAGTCGGGGGGCTATGGCTACACCTTC.

This clone appeared once. The chain recombines TRBV5-1 with TRBJ2-3; no definite D call. Germline loops: CDR1 SGHRS, CDR2 YFSETQ. Trimming pared 0 bases from V and 2 bases from J, leaving 10 bases between. The CDR3 sequence is 15 residues long. CDR3 amino acids: CASSLGWGTTDTQYF. CDR3 nucleotides: TGCGCCAGCAGCTTGGGGTGGGGAACCACAGATACGCAGTATTTT.

The chain uses TRBV19 and TRBJ1-2; a possible D gene is TRBD1 (5 bases). The CDR3 totals 12 residues. The V end lost 6 bases, the J end lost 6 bases, and 11 bases lay between the germline ends. In germline, CDR1 is LNHDA, CDR2 SQIVND (reference sequence). The CDR3 loop reads CASREGLHGYTF. DNA for the CDR3: TGTGCCAGTAGGGAGGGGCTGCATGGCTACACCTTC.

V usage is TRBV13 and J usage is TRBJ2-2; no clear D. This CDR3 comprises 16 residues. Trimming removed 2 bases from V and 2 bases from J, with 12 bases in between. CDR1 is PRHDT and CDR2 is FYEKMQ in the germline V gene (reference sequence). The CDR3 loop reads CASSLRSQINTGELFF. The CDR3 nucleotides are TGTGCCAGCAGCTTACGGTCCCAAATAAACACCGGGGAGCTGTTTTTT.